Listed below are T cell receptor beta chains from one sample, sequenced in a study of post-analysis software for immune sequencing data. TCRdb reprocessed the PCR reads with MiXCR, giving one entry per CDR3 protein. Of about 210,000 distinct CDR3 sequences in the sample, 29% were seen once. The sample taken for sequencing was blood. The receptor source for this set is a girl aged 2-17 years with multiple sclerosis. The CDR3 runs from the conserved cysteine through the conserved F or W. D genes are given only for firm matches. The size field is filled for only some rows; it gives once, few, many or a size class.

size	V	J	D	CDR3	DNA
few	TRBV12-3/TRBV12-4	TRBJ2-2	.	CASSFALRRPQNTGELFF	TGTGCCAGCAGTTTCGCGCTCAGGAGACCCCAAAACACCGGGGAGCTGTTTTTT
many	TRBV20-1	TRBJ2-1	TRBD2	CSARENSGSGNEQFF	TGCAGTGCTAGAGAGAATAGCGGGAGTGGTAATGAGCAGTTCTTC
.	TRBV6-5	TRBJ1-4	.	CASRGPEKLFF	TGTGCCAGCAGGGGACCCGAAAAACTGTTTTTT
.	TRBV20-1	TRBJ2-1	.	CSASGTSYNEQFF	TGCAGTGCTAGCGGAACTTCCTACAATGAGCAGTTCTTC
.	TRBV12-3/TRBV12-4	TRBJ1-1	.	CASNAAGHTEAFF	TGTGCCAGCAACGCCGCCGGGCACACTGAAGCTTTCTTT
many	TRBV23-1	TRBJ1-2	.	CASSQSYPWGEVIYGYTF	TGCGCCAGCAGTCAATCCTATCCGTGGGGGGAAGTAATCTATGGCTACACCTTC
.	TRBV29-1	TRBJ1-2	TRBD1	CSVPSGDRDYGYTF	TGCAGCGTACCCTCAGGGGACAGGGACTATGGCTACACCTTC
few	TRBV20-1	TRBJ2-3	.	CSARDSGADTQYF	TGCAGTGCTAGAGATTCAGGGGCAGATACGCAGTATTTT
once	TRBV4-2	TRBJ2-7	.	CASSQEAGNSNEQYF	TGTGCCAGCAGCCAAGAGGCGGGAAACTCCAACGAGCAGTACTTC
.	TRBV12-3/TRBV12-4	TRBJ1-1	TRBD1	CASSGQGGFEAFF	TGTGCCAGCAGCGGACAGGGGGGGTTTGAAGCTTTCTTT
many	TRBV20-1	TRBJ2-7	TRBD2	CSASSGSGPYEQYF	TGCAGTGCATCTAGCGGGAGTGGTCCCTACGAGCAGTACTTC
.	TRBV7-9	TRBJ1-2	.	CASSSRGRVDGYTF	TGTGCCAGCAGCTCACGGGGGAGGGTAGATGGCTACACCTTC
.	TRBV7-9	TRBJ1-6	.	CASSLEGSSPLHF	TGTGCCAGCAGCTTAGAAGGGTCTTCACCCCTCCACTTT
.	TRBV25-1	TRBJ1-1	TRBD1	CASSSLDRGISNTEAFF	TGTGCCAGCAGTTCCCTGGACAGGGGGATATCGAACACTGAAGCTTTCTTT
.	TRBV15	TRBJ2-3	.	CATSRDSYDTQYF	TGTGCCACCAGCAGAGATTCGTATGATACGCAGTATTTT
few	TRBV5-1	TRBJ1-6	TRBD1	CASSQSGTGYNSPLHF	TGCGCCAGCAGCCAGTCCGGGACAGGATATAATTCACCCCTCCACTTT
.	TRBV5-1	TRBJ2-3	.	CASSLGGGATQYF	TGCGCCAGCAGCTTGGGGGGTGGTGCAACGCAGTATTTT
.	TRBV20-1	TRBJ2-5	TRBD2	CSASQGTSGSRYF	TGCAGTGCTAGCCAAGGGACTAGCGGGAGTCGGTACTTC
many	TRBV12-3/TRBV12-4	TRBJ1-2	.	CASGTSGIYGYTF	TGTGCCAGCGGCACCTCCGGGATCTATGGCTACACCTTC
.	TRBV12-3/TRBV12-4	TRBJ2-1	.	CASSSLANRSYNEQFF	TGTGCCAGCAGTTCCTTGGCTAACCGTTCCTACAATGAGCAGTTCTTC
many	TRBV6-6	TRBJ2-1	TRBD1	CASSQGARNEQFF	TGTGCCAGCAGTCAGGGGGCGCGGAATGAGCAGTTCTTC
.	TRBV6-6	TRBJ1-2	.	CASSLADNYGYTF	TGTGCCAGCAGCCTGGCAGACAACTATGGCTACACCTTC
many	TRBV12-3/TRBV12-4	TRBJ2-1	.	CASSFNEQFF	TGTGCCAGCAGTTTTAATGAGCAGTTCTTC
.	TRBV7-8	TRBJ2-7	.	CASSFRGLDSTYEQYF	TGTGCCAGCAGCTTTCGGGGCCTAGATTCCACCTACGAGCAGTACTTC
.	TRBV5-1	TRBJ1-1	.	CASSFGGAPNTEAFF	TGCGCCAGCAGCTTCGGTGGGGCCCCGAACACTGAAGCTTTCTTT
few	TRBV20-1	TRBJ1-6	TRBD1	CSARILRGHGNSPLHF	TGCAGTGCTAGGATATTAAGGGGGCACGGTAATTCACCCCTCCACTTT
.	TRBV20-1	TRBJ2-1	.	CSARVLGDPLSGNEQFF	TGCAGTGCTAGAGTTCTGGGGGACCCATTGTCGGGGAATGAGCAGTTCTTC
.	TRBV5-6	TRBJ2-5	.	CASGDIQETQYF	TGTGCCAGCGGAGACATACAAGAGACCCAGTACTTC
many	TRBV5-1	TRBJ2-5	.	CASSSGRQETQYF	TGCGCCAGCAGCTCGGGACGACAAGAGACCCAGTACTTC
many	TRBV7-9	TRBJ2-1	TRBD2	CASSPLAGEEQFF	TGTGCCAGCAGCCCACTAGCGGGAGAGGAGCAGTTCTTC
.	TRBV7-9	TRBJ2-5	.	CASSARGGTGAQETQYF	TGTGCCAGCAGCGCCAGGGGGGGAACGGGTGCCCAAGAGACCCAGTACTTC
few	TRBV28	TRBJ1-2	TRBD1	CATAGTGIFYGYTF	TGTGCCACCGCTGGGACAGGAATTTTCTATGGCTACACCTTC
many	TRBV12-3/TRBV12-4	TRBJ2-3	.	CASSFDNTDTQYF	TGCGCCAGCAGCTTCGATAACACAGATACGCAGTATTTT
.	TRBV7-9	TRBJ1-1	TRBD1	CASSLGSGGNTEAFF	TGTGCCAGCAGCTTAGGATCAGGGGGGAACACTGAAGCTTTCTTT
once	TRBV10-3	TRBJ2-1	.	CAISEDQGEETQFF	TGTGCCATCAGTGAAGACCAGGGGGAGGAGACCCAGTTCTTC
many	TRBV29-1	TRBJ2-1	.	CSVTGYYNEQFF	TGCAGCGTCACAGGGTACTACAATGAGCAGTTCTTC
few	TRBV5-1	TRBJ1-1	.	CASSFQGNPEAFF	TGCGCCAGCAGTTTCCAGGGAAACCCTGAAGCTTTCTTT
.	TRBV20-1	TRBJ2-1	.	CSARDIDEQFF	TGCAGTGCTAGAGATATCGATGAGCAGTTCTTC
many	TRBV5-1	TRBJ2-1	TRBD2	CASSLGPSGNNEQFF	TGCGCCAGCAGCTTGGGGCCTAGCGGGAACAATGAGCAGTTCTTC
many	TRBV4-1	TRBJ2-7	.	CASSQGDLANYEQYF	TGCGCCAGCAGCCAAGGAGATCTAGCTAACTACGAGCAGTACTTC
.	TRBV20-1	TRBJ2-7	TRBD2	CSALLAGKSYEQYF	TGCAGTGCCCTTCTAGCGGGGAAATCCTACGAGCAGTACTTC
many	TRBV5-1	TRBJ2-3	TRBD2	CASSSLLAGGDTQYF	TGCGCCAGCAGCTCCTTACTAGCGGGAGGTGATACGCAGTATTTT
.	TRBV19	TRBJ1-5	TRBD1	CASSTGQGNQPQHF	TGTGCCAGTAGTACGGGACAGGGCAATCAGCCCCAGCATTTT
.	TRBV10-3	TRBJ1-2	.	CAITADTAHGYTF	TGTGCCATCACGGCCGACACGGCACATGGCTACACCTTC
.	TRBV10-2	TRBJ1-5	TRBD1	CATFLTGPSTYSNQPQHF	TGCGCCACTTTCCTGACAGGGCCGAGTACTTATAGCAATCAGCCCCAGCATTTT
few	TRBV15	TRBJ2-1	TRBD2	CATSSSGEYNEQFF	TGTGCCACCAGCAGTAGCGGGGAGTACAATGAGCAGTTCTTC
.	TRBV20-1	TRBJ2-1	.	CSAGDAGQPYNEQFF	TGCAGTGCTGGAGATGCCGGACAGCCCTACAATGAGCAGTTCTTC
few	TRBV3-1	TRBJ1-5	.	CASSPHRGGQPQHF	TGTGCCAGCAGCCCACACCGGGGCGGCCAGCCCCAGCATTTT
many	TRBV11-1	TRBJ1-2	TRBD1	CASSLGHRQGRYGYTF	TGTGCCAGCAGCTTAGGTCACCGACAGGGACGCTATGGCTACACCTTC
many	TRBV29-1	TRBJ2-1	TRBD2	CSGGRATEQFF	TGCAGCGGGGGGAGGGCTACTGAGCAGTTCTTC